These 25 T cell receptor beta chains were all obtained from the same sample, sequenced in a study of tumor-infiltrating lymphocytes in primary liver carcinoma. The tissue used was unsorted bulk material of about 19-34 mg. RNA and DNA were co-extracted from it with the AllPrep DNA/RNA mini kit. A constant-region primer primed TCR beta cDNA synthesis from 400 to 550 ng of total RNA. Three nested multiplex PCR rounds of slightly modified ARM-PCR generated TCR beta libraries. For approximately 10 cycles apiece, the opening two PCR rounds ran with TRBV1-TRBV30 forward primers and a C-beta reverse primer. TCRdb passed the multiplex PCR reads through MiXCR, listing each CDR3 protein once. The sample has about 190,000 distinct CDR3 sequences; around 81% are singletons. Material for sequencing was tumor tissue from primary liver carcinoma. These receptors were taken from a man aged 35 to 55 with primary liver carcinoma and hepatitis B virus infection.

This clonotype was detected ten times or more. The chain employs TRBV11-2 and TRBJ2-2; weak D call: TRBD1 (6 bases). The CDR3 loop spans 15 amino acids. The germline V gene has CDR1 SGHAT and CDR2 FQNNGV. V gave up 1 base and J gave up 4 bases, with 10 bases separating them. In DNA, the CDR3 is TGTGCCAGCAGCTTAGGACAGGTTTTCACCGGGGAGCTGTTTTTT. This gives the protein CASSLGQVFTGELFF.

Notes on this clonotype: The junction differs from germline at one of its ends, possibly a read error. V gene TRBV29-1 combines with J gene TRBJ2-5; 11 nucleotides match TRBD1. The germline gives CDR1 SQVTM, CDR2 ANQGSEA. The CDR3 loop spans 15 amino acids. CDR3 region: CSVGADRGRAATQYF. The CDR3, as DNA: TGCAGCGTTGGAGCGGACAGGGGGCGAGCAGCGACCCAATACTTC.

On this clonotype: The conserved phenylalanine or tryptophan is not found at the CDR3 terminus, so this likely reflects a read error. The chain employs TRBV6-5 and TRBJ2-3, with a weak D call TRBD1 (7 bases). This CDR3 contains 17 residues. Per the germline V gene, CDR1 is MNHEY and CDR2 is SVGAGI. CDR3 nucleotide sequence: TGTGCCAGCAGTTCACTCCCCCTAAGCGCGGGGACAGATATGCAGTATTAT. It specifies CASSSLPLSAGTDMQYY.

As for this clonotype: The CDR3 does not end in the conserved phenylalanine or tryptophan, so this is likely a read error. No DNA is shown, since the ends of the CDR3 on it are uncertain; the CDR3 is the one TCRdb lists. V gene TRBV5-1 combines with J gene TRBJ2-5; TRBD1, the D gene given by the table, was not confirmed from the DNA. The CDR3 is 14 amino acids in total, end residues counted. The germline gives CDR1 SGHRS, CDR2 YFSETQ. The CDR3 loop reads CASSLAGAQETQYS.

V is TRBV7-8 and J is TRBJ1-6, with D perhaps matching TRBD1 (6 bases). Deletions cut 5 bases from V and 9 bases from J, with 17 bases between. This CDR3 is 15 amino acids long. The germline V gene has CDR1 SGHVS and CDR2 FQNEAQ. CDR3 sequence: CASSGSWTVTSPLHF. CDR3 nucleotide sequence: TGTGCCAGCAGCGGATCCTGGACAGTTACTTCACCCCTCCACTTT.

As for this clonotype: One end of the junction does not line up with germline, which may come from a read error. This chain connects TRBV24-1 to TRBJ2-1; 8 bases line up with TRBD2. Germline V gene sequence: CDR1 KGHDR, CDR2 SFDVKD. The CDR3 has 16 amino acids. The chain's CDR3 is CATSDATSGQKNGQLF. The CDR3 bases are TGTGCCACCAGTGATGCCACTAGCGGCCAGAAGAATGGGCAGCTCTTC.

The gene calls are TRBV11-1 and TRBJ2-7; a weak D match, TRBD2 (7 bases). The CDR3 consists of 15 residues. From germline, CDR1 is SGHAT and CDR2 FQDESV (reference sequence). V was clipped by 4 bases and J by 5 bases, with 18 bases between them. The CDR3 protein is CASSSLPGGANEQYF. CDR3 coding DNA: TGTGCCAGCAGCTCGCTTCCGGGGGGCGCCAACGAGCAGTACTTC.

CDR3 residues: CASSMGGGQLRPYEQYF. The CDR3 region has the DNA TGTGCCAGCAGTATGGGAGGGGGACAGTTGCGTCCCTACGAGCAGTACTTC. The gene calls are TRBV6-2 or TRBV6-3 and TRBJ2-7; D tentatively fits TRBD1 or TRBD2 (7 bases each). V was clipped by 5 bases and J by 2 bases, with 22 bases between them. Germline CDR1 and CDR2: MNHEY and SVGEGT. The CDR3 has 17 residues.

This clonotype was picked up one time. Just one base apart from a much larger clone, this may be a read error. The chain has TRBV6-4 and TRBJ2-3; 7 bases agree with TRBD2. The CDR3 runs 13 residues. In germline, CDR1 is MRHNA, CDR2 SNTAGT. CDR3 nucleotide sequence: TGTGCCAGCAGTGAGACTAGCACAGATACGCAGTGTTTT. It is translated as CASSETSTDTQCF.

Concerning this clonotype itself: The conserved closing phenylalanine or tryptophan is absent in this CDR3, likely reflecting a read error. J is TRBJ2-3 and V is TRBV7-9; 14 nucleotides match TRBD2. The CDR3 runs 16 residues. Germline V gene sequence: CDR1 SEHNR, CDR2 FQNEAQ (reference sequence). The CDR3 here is CASSSGTSGSPDMQYS. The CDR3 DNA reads TGTGCCAGCAGCTCCGGGACTAGCGGGAGCCCAGATATGCAGTATTCT.

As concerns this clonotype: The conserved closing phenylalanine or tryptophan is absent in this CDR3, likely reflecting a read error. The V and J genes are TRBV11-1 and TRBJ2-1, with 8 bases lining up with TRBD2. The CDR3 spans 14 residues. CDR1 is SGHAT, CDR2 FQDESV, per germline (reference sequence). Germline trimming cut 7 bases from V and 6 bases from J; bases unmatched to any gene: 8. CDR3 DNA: TGTGCCAGCACCTCGGGAGGGGGAGTCAATGAGCAGTTCTTA. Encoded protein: CASTSGGGVNEQFL.

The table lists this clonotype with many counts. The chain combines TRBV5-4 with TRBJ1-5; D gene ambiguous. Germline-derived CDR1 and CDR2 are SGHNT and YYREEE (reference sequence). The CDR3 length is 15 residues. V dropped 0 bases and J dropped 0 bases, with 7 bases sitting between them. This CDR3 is CASSLGGYSNQPQHF. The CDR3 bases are TGTGCCAGCAGCTTGGGGGGTTATAGCAATCAGCCCCAGCATTTT.

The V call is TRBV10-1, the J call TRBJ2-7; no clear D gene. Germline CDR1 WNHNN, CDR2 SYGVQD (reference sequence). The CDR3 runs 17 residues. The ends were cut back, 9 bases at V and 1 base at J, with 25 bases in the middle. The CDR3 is CARVGSLYPPVSYEQYF. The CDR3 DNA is TGCGCCAGGGTAGGTTCCCTATACCCGCCAGTTTCCTACGAGCAGTACTTC.

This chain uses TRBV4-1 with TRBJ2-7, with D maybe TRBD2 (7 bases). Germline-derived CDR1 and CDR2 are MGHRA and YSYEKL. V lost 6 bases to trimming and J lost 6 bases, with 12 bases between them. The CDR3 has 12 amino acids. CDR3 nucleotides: TGCGCCAGCAGATCAAGGGGGGGCGAGCAGTACTTC. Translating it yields CASRSRGGEQYF.

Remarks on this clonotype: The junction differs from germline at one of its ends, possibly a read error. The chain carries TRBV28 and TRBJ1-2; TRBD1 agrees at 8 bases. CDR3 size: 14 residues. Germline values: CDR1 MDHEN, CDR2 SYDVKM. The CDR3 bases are TGTGCCAGTAGTTTATCGGACAGGGTCGGTGGCTGCACCTTC. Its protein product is CASSLSDRVGGCTF.

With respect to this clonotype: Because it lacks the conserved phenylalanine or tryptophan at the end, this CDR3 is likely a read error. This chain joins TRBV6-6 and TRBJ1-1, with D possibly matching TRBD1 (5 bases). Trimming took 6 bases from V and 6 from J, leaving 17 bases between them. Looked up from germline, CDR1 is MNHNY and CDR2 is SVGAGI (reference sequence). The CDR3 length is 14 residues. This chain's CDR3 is CASRYDSGLPEAFI. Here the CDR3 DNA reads TGTGCCAGCAGATATGACAGTGGGCTTCCTGAAGCTTTCATT.

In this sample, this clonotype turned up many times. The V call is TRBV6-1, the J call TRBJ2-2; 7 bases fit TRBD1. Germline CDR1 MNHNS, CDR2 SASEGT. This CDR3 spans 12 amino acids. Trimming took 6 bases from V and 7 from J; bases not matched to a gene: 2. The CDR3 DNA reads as TGTGCCAGCAGACAGGGGAACGGGGAGCTGTTTTTT. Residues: CASRQGNGELFF.

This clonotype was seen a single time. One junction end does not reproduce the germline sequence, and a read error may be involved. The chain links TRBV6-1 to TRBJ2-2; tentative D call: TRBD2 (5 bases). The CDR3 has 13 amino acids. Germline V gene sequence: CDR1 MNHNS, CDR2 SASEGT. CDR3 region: CASSVGFTGEMFF. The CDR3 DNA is TGTGCCAGCAGTGTGGGGTTCACCGGGGAGATGTTTTTT.

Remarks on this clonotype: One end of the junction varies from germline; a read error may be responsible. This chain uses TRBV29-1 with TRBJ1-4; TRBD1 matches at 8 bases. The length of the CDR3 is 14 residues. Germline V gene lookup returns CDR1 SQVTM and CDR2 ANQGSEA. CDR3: CSVDPGTGNDKLFF. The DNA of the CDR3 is TGTAGCGTTGATCCGGGGACAGGAAACGACAAACTGTTTTTT.

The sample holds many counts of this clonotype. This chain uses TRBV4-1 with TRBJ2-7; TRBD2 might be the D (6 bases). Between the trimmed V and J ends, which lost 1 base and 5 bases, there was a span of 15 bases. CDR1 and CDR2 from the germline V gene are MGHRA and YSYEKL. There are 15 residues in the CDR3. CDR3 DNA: TGCGCCAGCAGCCAAGGGCCTAGCGTGTACGACGAGCAGTACTTC. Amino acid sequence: CASSQGPSVYDEQYF.

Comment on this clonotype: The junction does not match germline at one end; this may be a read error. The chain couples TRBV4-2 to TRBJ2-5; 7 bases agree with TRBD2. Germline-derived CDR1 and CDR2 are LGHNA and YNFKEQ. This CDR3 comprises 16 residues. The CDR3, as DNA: TGTGTCAGCAGCCAAGCGTTTAGCGGGTTTCAAGAGACCCAGTACTTC. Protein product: CVSSQAFSGFQETQYF.

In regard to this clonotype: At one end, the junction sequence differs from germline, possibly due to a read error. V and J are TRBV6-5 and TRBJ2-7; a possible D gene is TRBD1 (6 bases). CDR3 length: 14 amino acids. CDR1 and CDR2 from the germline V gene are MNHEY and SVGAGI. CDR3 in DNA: TGTACCAGCAATTACCGGCCGGGACATAGCGAGCAGTACTTC. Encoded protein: CTSNYRPGHSEQYF.

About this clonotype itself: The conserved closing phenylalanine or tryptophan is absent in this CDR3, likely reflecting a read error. CDR3 residues: CASRTKVSGNTIYL. The CDR3 DNA is TGTGCCAGCAGGACCAAAGTCTCTGGAAACACCATATATTTA. The V and J genes are TRBV6-5 and TRBJ1-3; D not certain. The CDR3 spans 14 residues. Trimming removed 6 bases from V and 0 bases from J, with 9 bases in between. The germline CDR1 and CDR2 sequences are MNHEY and SVGAGI.

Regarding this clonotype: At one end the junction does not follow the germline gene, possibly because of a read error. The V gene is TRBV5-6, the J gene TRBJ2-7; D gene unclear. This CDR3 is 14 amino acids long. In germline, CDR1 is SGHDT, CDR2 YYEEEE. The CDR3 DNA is TGTGCCAGCAGCTTCCACGGGCTCGCCTACAAGCAGTACTTC. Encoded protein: CASSFHGLAYKQYF.

CDR3 sequence: CASSSPGTPRALDQYF. The DNA for the CDR3 is TGTGCCAGCAGTTCCCCTGGGACTCCCAGGGCGCTCGACCAGTACTTC. This chain links TRBV28 with TRBJ2-7, with a weak D call TRBD2 (6 bases). The V and J ends lost 4 bases and 10 bases respectively, with 26 bases between them. This CDR3 contains 16 residues. Germline lookup yields CDR1 MDHEN and CDR2 SYDVKM.